Below, 11 T cell receptor beta chains from the same sample are listed, as sequenced in a study of T cells in tumors after PD-1 blockade. TCRdb's copy holds only in-frame clones and misses some; the assay was immunoSEQ multiplex PCR. The repertoire holds 10,000 to 15,000 clones, with about three fifths as singletons. This specimen was tumor tissue, taken before anti-PD-1 treatment. The source of these receptors is a human donor with cutaneous squamous cell carcinoma.

The chain joins TRBV5-1 to TRBJ2-3; unclear D gene. The germline V and J ends were trimmed by 3 bases and 5 bases, with 16 bases remaining between them. Germline V gene data show CDR1 as SGHRS and CDR2 as YFSETQ. There are 15 residues in the CDR3. CDR3 nucleotide sequence: TGCGCCAGCAGCTCGTCCTCATTGGTCGGAGATACGCAGTATTTT. Protein sequence: CASSSSSLVGDTQYF. Looking up the rest from reference TRBV5-1 and TRBJ2-3 gives the full variable domain: KAGVTQTPRYLIKTRGQQVTLSCSPISGHRSVSWYQQTPGQGLQFLFEYFSETQRNKGNFPGRFSGRQFSNSRSEMNVSTLELGDSALYLCASSSSSLVGDTQYFGPGTRLTVL.

The V call is TRBV10-3, the J call TRBJ2-5, with 12 bases that match TRBD1. Germline lookup yields CDR1 ENHRY and CDR2 SYGVKD. J lost 5 bases, V lost 0 bases, and 4 bases had no gene match. The CDR3 has 16 residues. CDR3 nucleotide sequence: TGTGCCATCAGTGAGTCCGGGACAGGGGGCCGCGAGACCCAGTACTTC. Its translation is CAISESGTGGRETQYF.

V and J are TRBV28 and TRBJ2-2; D might be TRBD1 (5 bases). This CDR3 has 18 amino acids. The germline gives CDR1 MDHEN, CDR2 SYDVKM. Trimming cost V 6 bases and J 1 base, with 21 bases left between them. CDR3 in DNA: TGTGCCAGCAGAGGGGTTTCGATGACAGCCGAGAACACCGGGGAGCTGTTTTTT. Translation gives CASRGVSMTAENTGELFF.

The chain is built from TRBV9 and TRBJ2-5; D is possibly TRBD1 or TRBD2 (5 bases each). This CDR3 is 18 amino acids long. From germline, CDR1 is SGDLS and CDR2 YYNGEE. V dropped 3 bases and J dropped 0 bases, with 21 bases sitting between them. The CDR3 nucleotides read TGTGCCAGCAGCGGGGGCGGGCTAGCTTACGAATACCAAGAGACCCAGTACTTC. Encoded protein: CASSGGGLAYEYQETQYF. Complete variable domain (other parts from reference TRBV9 and TRBJ2-5): DSGVTQTPKHLITATGQRVTLRCSPRSGDLSVYWYQQSLDQGLQFLIQYYNGEERAKGNILERFSAQQFPDLHSELNLSSLELGDSALYFCASSGGGLAYEYQETQYFGPGTRLLVL.

This clone was seen only a few times. The CDR3 DNA follows: TGCGCCAGCAGCAGTAGACAGGGGGCTTCCTACGAGCAGTACTTC. This gives the protein CASSSRQGASYEQYF. The chain joins TRBV5-1 to TRBJ2-7; the match to TRBD1 covers 10 bases. The CDR3 covers 15 residues. Germline V lookup: CDR1 SGHRS, CDR2 YFSETQ. Trimming removed 4 bases from V and 1 base from J; junction bases left unmatched: 5.

The chain links TRBV5-1 to TRBJ2-1, with D unclear. The V and J ends lost 4 bases and 5 bases respectively, with 16 bases between them. Germline loops: CDR1 SGHRS, CDR2 YFSETQ. The CDR3 sequence is 15 residues long. The CDR3 spells CASSPRASNNNEQFF. The CDR3 nucleotides are TGCGCCAGCAGCCCACGAGCCAGTAACAACAATGAGCAGTTCTTC.

This clone was recorded a few times. The chain uses TRBV5-6 and TRBJ2-2, with TRBD2 as a possible D gene (5 bases). V gave up 2 bases and J gave up 2 bases, with 10 bases separating them. CDR3 length: 15 amino acids. CDR1 and CDR2 from the germline V gene are SGHDT and YYEEEE. The CDR3 spells CASSLAGRNTGELFF. CDR3 DNA: TGTGCCAGCAGCTTAGCTGGGAGAAACACCGGGGAGCTGTTTTTT.

This chain's CDR3 is CASSFLQSGVQETQYF. The DNA of the CDR3 is TGTGCCAGCAGCTTTCTTCAGAGCGGGGTTCAAGAGACCCAGTACTTC. The chain is built from TRBV7-9 and TRBJ2-5; 7 bases align to TRBD2. This CDR3 spans 16 amino acids. Germline CDR1 and CDR2: SEHNR and FQNEAQ (reference sequence). With V trimmed by 3 bases and J by 2 bases, 9 bases remained unmatched.

The rearrangement links TRBV7-2 to TRBJ2-2; possibly TRBD2 for D (6 bases). With 5 bases removed from V and 4 bases from J, the gap between germline ends came to 11 bases. Germline V CDR1 and CDR2: SGHTA, FQGNSA. This CDR3 spans 14 amino acids. The CDR3 loop is CASSPQAGTGELFF. The CDR3 DNA reads as TGTGCCAGCAGCCCCCAAGCGGGCACCGGGGAGCTGTTTTTT.

The rearrangement links TRBV11-3 to TRBJ2-7; D gene ambiguous. V gave up 5 bases and J gave up 4 bases, with 9 bases separating them. Germline V gene sequence: CDR1 SGHNT, CDR2 YENEEA. The CDR3 totals 12 residues. The CDR3 sequence is CASSRELYEQYF. DNA for the CDR3: TGTGCCAGCAGCCGCGAACTTTACGAGCAGTACTTC.

The rearrangement joins TRBV21-1 to TRBJ2-2; the D call of TRBD1 is as the table states it, not checked on the DNA. TRBV21-1 is termed a pseudogene. The CDR3 length is 15 residues. As DNA, the CDR3 is TGTGCCAGCAGCAAAGTAGGATACAGGACCGGGGAGCTGTTTTTT. It translates to CASSKVGYRTGELFF.